This TCR beta chain was documented in a study of blood T cell repertoires in COVID-19. The data were produced by immunoSEQ multiplex PCR, yet TCRdb's version contains in-frame clones alone and is incomplete. The data contain some 160,000 clones, 85% to 90% of them singletons. From germline, CDR1 is MNHEY and CDR2 SVGEGT. The V end lost 0 bases, the J end lost 2 bases, and 11 bases lay between the germline ends. The CDR3 has 15 amino acids. The V gene is TRBV6-2 or TRBV6-3, the J gene TRBJ2-7; no reliable D call. This receptor was taken from a man in his fifties who had recovered from COVID-19. Input material: peripheral blood. This chain's CDR3 is CASSYSIQRPYEQYF. In DNA form, the CDR3 reads TGTGCCAGCAGTTACTCGATACAGAGACCCTACGAGCAGTACTTC.